This T cell receptor (beta chain) originates from a study of T-cell reconstitution after alpha-beta-depleted transplantation in children. V shed 8 bases and J 8 bases; nucleotides not matched to a gene: 14. Germline lookup yields CDR1 LNHDA and CDR2 SQIVND (reference sequence). The CDR3 loop spans 16 amino acids. Unique molecular identifiers were incorporated when the TCRbeta library was constructed. TCRdb called the PCR reads again in MiXCR, with one record for every CDR3 protein. The data hold just under 550,000 distinct CDR3 sequences, with about 16% observed a single time. The sequencing here drew on PBMCs from the stem cell graft donor, taken from the stem cell graft. This chain uses TRBV19 with TRBJ2-1; 11 nucleotides line up with TRBD2. The sequence derives from a human donor who donated a stem cell graft to a child with acute lymphoblastic leukemia. Written as DNA, the CDR3 is TGTGCCAGTCTTTTGACTAGCGGGAAAGAAATGCATGAGCAGTTCTTC. This gives the protein CASLLTSGKEMHEQFF.